This T cell receptor (beta chain) was retrieved from a study of radiation and T cells in renal cell carcinoma. On the study more broadly: Nephrectomy followed 15 Gy stereotactic body radiation by 4 weeks.

The method was immunoSEQ multiplex PCR; TCRdb's version includes in-frame clones alone and lacks a portion of them. The profile shows 140,000 to 150,000 clones, about nine tenths of them singletons. A remark on this clone: Its cognate antigen is unknown.

Overall study results and limits: In blood, top tumor clones expanded by 2 weeks, shrinking by 4.

Per germline, CDR1 MNHNY and CDR2 SVGAGI (reference sequence). Between the trimmed V and J ends, which lost 0 bases and 0 bases, there was a span of 11 bases. CDR3 length equals 16 residues. Time point in this sample: baseline pretreatment blood. As to treatment: 15 Gy SBRT to primary tumor, nephrectomy 4 weeks later. The tumor was a clear cell renal cell carcinoma. The genes are TRBV6-6 and TRBJ1-2; D gene uncertain. The TCR comes from a woman in her 70s with renal cell carcinoma. The specimen comprised blood, sampled from a patient whose treatment included radiotherapy and nephrectomy. CDR3 sequence reads: CASSYSIRGTNYGYTF. The CDR3 nucleotides read TGTGCCAGCAGTTACTCGATACGGGGAACTAACTATGGCTACACCTTC.